This TCR beta chain was found in a study of blood T cell repertoires in COVID-19. Across the whole study: Acute and convalescent COVID-19 samples came from the United States, Italy and Spain. Sample material is recorded as cDNA or gDNA derived from T cells, B-cell-depleted T cells, or PBMCs.

As originally analysed: Scientists estimated how many nucleated cells there were by amplifying reference gene primers. Only in-frame clones appear in the TCRdb table, and some are missing; sequencing was by immunoSEQ multiplex PCR. V and J calls and clone size are given by that table; D and trimming were obtained from the DNA. The data show around 170,000 clones, roughly four fifths seen once. The CDR3 loop spans 13 amino acids. Germline V CDR1 and CDR2: SGDLS, YYNGEE. After removal of 5 bases from V and 4 bases from J, the junction contained 2 bases not matched to a gene. Sequences were obtained from peripheral blood. The clonotype originates from a woman aged 40 to 50 with acute or convalescent COVID-19. The J gene is TRBJ1-1, the V gene TRBV9; TRBD1 matches at 10 bases. Here the CDR3 reads CASRGQGITEAFF. CDR3 nucleotide sequence: TGTGCCAGCAGGGGACAGGGGATCACTGAAGCTTTCTTT.